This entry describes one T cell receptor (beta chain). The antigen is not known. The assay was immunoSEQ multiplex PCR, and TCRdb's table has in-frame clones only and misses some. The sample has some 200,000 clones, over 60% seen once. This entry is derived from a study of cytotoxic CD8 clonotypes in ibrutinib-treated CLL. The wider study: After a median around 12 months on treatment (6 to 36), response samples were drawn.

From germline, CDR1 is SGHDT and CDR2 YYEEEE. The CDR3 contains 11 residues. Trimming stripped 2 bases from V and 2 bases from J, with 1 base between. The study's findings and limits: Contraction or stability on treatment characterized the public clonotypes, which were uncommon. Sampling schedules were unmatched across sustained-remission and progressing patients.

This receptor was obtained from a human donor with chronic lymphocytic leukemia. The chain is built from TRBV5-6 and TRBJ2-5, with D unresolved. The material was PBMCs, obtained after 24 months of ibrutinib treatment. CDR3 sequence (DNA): TGTGCCAGCAGCTTACAAGAGACCCAGTACTTC. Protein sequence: CASSLQETQYF.